The sequence of this T cell receptor (beta chain) was determined in a study of T cells in narcolepsy. Study in general: Donors had narcolepsy type 1 or type 2, or were healthy controls.

Assay used: immunoSEQ multiplex PCR; TCRdb lists only in-frame clones, some missing. The sample consists of approximately 28,000 clones, about 80% of them appearing once. This clone was recorded once. This CDR3 is 14 amino acids long. Germline-derived CDR1 and CDR2 are MNHNS and SASEGT. The V and J ends lost 4 bases and 1 base respectively, with 5 bases between them. Sequencing input: CD45RA- memory CD4+ T cells from PBMCs. The chain has TRBV6-1 and TRBJ1-6; no definite D call. The source is a human donor with narcolepsy. The CDR3 protein is CASSAVSYNSPLHF. The CDR3 bases are TGTGCCAGCAGTGCTGTTTCCTATAATTCACCCCTCCACTTT.